This section outlines one T cell receptor (beta chain) sequence together with its context. The source of the sample is a study of lymphopenia after photon versus proton radiotherapy. Repertoires were generated with immunoSEQ multiplex PCR, while TCRdb's copy carries only in-frame clones and drops some. This sample has roughly 58,000 clones, with about nine tenths found just once. The CDR3 is 15 amino acids. The chain links TRBV21-1 to TRBJ2-3. TRBV21-1 is designated a pseudogene. This TCR derives from a man older than 75 with esophageal cancer. This specimen was peripheral blood, taken from a patient treated with proton-based radiotherapy. DNA of the CDR3: TGTGCCAGCACCTCACTGGGGTGTAGTTGGGATACGCAGTATTTT. This codes for CASTSLGCSWDTQYF.